Listed here are 28 T cell receptor beta chains from one sample, sequenced in a study of blood T cell repertoires in COVID-19. Clones were read by immunoSEQ multiplex PCR, and TCRdb kept only the in-frame ones, dropping some. The repertoire holds about 180,000 clones, roughly 87% seen once, with under 2% in the top ten. Sequenced material: peripheral blood. The receptors stem from a man younger than 35 who had recovered from COVID-19.

The chain joins TRBV14 to TRBJ1-2, with D tentatively TRBD1 (6 bases). Trimming cost V 6 bases and J 6 bases, with 14 bases left between them. CDR1 and CDR2 (germline): SGHDN, FVKESK. This CDR3 is 13 amino acids long. CDR3 bases: TGTGCCAGCAGACTGACAGGCGGCGATGGCTACACCTTC. Translation: CASRLTGGDGYTF.

The rearrangement joins TRBV3-1 (or the pseudogene TRBV3-2) to TRBJ2-1; the D is unclear. The CDR3 contains 13 residues. Germline CDR1 is LGHDT and CDR2 is YNNKEL (reference sequence). V was clipped by 4 bases and J by 9 bases, with 13 bases between them. CDR3 sequence: CASSPLFVGEQFF. The CDR3 coding sequence is TGTGCCAGCAGCCCACTATTTGTGGGTGAGCAGTTCTTC.

The chain employs TRBV5-1 and TRBJ2-7, with TRBD1 identical over 7 bases. CDR1 SGHRS and CDR2 YFSETQ come from the germline V gene. After removal of 5 bases from V and 2 bases from J, the junction contained 7 bases not matched to a gene. The CDR3 extends over 14 amino acids. The CDR3 sequence: CASRSGQTTYEQYF. CDR3 nucleotides: TGCGCCAGCAGGTCGGGACAGACAACCTACGAGCAGTACTTC. The full variable domain, in which reference TRBV5-1 and TRBJ2-7 provide the parts outside the CDR3, is KAGVTQTPRYLIKTRGQQVTLSCSPISGHRSVSWYQQTPGQGLQFLFEYFSETQRNKGNFPGRFSGRQFSNSRSEMNVSTLELGDSALYLCASRSGQTTYEQYFGPGTRLTVT.

Written as DNA, the CDR3 is TGTGCCAGCAGCCCCGGACTAGCGTACTACAATGAGCAGTTCTTC. This sequence encodes CASSPGLAYYNEQFF. V and J are TRBV7-9 and TRBJ2-1; TRBD2 matches at 9 bases. Germline-derived CDR1 and CDR2 are SEHNR and FQNEAQ (reference sequence). The CDR3 sequence is 15 residues long. Trimming removed 5 bases from V and 3 bases from J; junction bases left unmatched: 5.

The V and J genes are TRBV6-2 or TRBV6-3 and TRBJ2-3; a weak D match, TRBD1 (5 bases). This CDR3 contains 12 residues. Germline V lookup: CDR1 MNHEY, CDR2 SVGEGT. V lost 9 bases and J 14 bases, leaving 21 bases between the germline ends. CDR3 loop: CASSTTKGYGYF. The CDR3 nucleotides read TGTGCCAGTAGTACCACGAAGGGGTACGGGTATTTT.

This chain links TRBV6-1 with TRBJ1-5; possibly TRBD1 for D (5 bases). Germline V gives CDR1 MNHNS, CDR2 SASEGT. The CDR3 totals 14 residues. V dropped 2 bases and J dropped 5 bases, with 10 bases sitting between them. Written as DNA, the CDR3 is TGTGCCAGCAGTGAAAACGGGGGTTATCAGCCCCAGCATTTT. It translates to CASSENGGYQPQHF.

CDR3 amino acids: CASSKALSVAGSNYNEQFF. The CDR3 DNA sequence: TGTGCCAGCAGCAAAGCGCTTTCGGTAGCGGGATCCAACTACAATGAGCAGTTCTTC. This rearrangement joins TRBV21-1 to TRBJ2-1; the D segment call TRBD2 is taken from the table without a DNA check. TRBV21-1 counts as a pseudogene. The CDR3 is made up of 19 amino acids.

The V gene is TRBV28, the J gene TRBJ1-4; 8 bases fit TRBD1. Germline V gives CDR1 MDHEN, CDR2 SYDVKM. The V gene end was trimmed by 4 bases and the J gene end by 7 bases; junction bases not matched to a gene: 5. The CDR3 is made up of 14 amino acids. Written as DNA, the CDR3 is TGTGCCAGCAGTTCACGGGACAGGCCTGAAAAACTGTTTTTT. Its protein is CASSSRDRPEKLFF.

The J gene is TRBJ2-1, the V gene TRBV28; 7 bases match TRBD1. Germline V lookup: CDR1 MDHEN, CDR2 SYDVKM. The CDR3 sequence is 16 residues long. V lost 6 bases, J lost 1 base, and 9 bases stayed unmatched. The chain's CDR3 is CASSVFADRSYNEQFF. CDR3 nucleotide sequence: TGTGCCAGCAGCGTCTTCGCGGACAGGTCCTACAATGAGCAGTTCTTC.

This clone was seen only a few times. This chain connects TRBV18 to TRBJ2-2; 11 bases fit TRBD2. Germline CDR1 reads KGHSH; CDR2 reads LQKENI. The CDR3 extends over 15 amino acids. The V gene end was trimmed by 3 bases and the J gene end by 6 bases; junction bases not matched to a gene: 3. This chain's CDR3 is CASSPTSGKAGELFF. The CDR3 DNA follows: TGTGCCAGCTCACCGACTAGCGGGAAGGCCGGGGAGCTGTTTTTT.

The rearrangement joins TRBV7-9 to TRBJ2-1, with TRBD1 matching over 8 bases. CDR1 is SEHNR, CDR2 FQNEAQ, per germline (reference sequence). V lost 5 bases to trimming and J lost 7 bases; unmatched junction nucleotides: 10. The CDR3 length is 15 residues. The CDR3 sequence: CASSPPDRGKNEQFF. DNA of the CDR3: TGTGCCAGCAGCCCCCCCGACAGGGGTAAGAATGAGCAGTTCTTC.

The J gene is TRBJ2-7, the V gene TRBV28; 7 nucleotides match TRBD1. The trim removed 4 bases at V and 2 bases at J, leaving 8 bases unmatched. This CDR3 has 15 amino acids. The germline gives CDR1 MDHEN, CDR2 SYDVKM. The CDR3 DNA reads as TGTGCCAGCAGTTCTACGAGGGACAGAACCTACGAGCAGTACTTC. Translating it yields CASSSTRDRTYEQYF.

The chain carries TRBV27 and TRBJ2-2; 7 bases align to TRBD2. V lost 1 base to trimming and J lost 7 bases; unmatched junction nucleotides: 12. The CDR3 is 17 amino acids. Germline-derived CDR1 and CDR2 are MNHEY and SMNVEV (reference sequence). The DNA for the CDR3 is TGTGCCAGCAGTTTATTAGTCGGGAGGCCCTTGGGCGGGGAGCTGTTTTTT. This gives the protein CASSLLVGRPLGGELFF.

V usage is TRBV6-5 and J usage is TRBJ2-7; perhaps TRBD2 as D (6 bases). Between the trimmed V and J ends, which lost 2 bases and 6 bases, there was a span of 17 bases. Germline CDR1 and CDR2: MNHEY and SVGAGI. The CDR3 contains 15 residues. The DNA of the CDR3 is TGTGCCAGCAGTTACGGTCAGCTGGCGGGGTTCGAGCAGTACTTC. Its protein product is CASSYGQLAGFEQYF.

The chain combines TRBV5-6 with TRBJ1-1, with D possibly being TRBD1 (5 bases). Trimming took off 6 bases at V and 4 bases at J, with 13 bases between the two ends. Germline V lookup: CDR1 SGHDT, CDR2 YYEEEE. This CDR3 region has 13 residues. This chain's CDR3 is CASNRGGSTEAFF. Written as DNA, the CDR3 is TGTGCCAGCAACCGGGGGGGTAGCACTGAAGCTTTCTTT.

The rearrangement links TRBV6-5 to TRBJ1-2; TRBD1 might be the D (5 bases). V lost 8 bases, J lost 10 bases, and 17 bases lay in between. Looked up from germline, CDR1 is MNHEY and CDR2 is SVGAGI. There are 12 residues in the CDR3. The CDR3 nucleotides read TGTGCCAGCGGACTAACCCGGGGGTCCTACACCTTC. This translates into CASGLTRGSYTF.

The genes are TRBV29-1 and TRBJ2-3; TRBD1 matches at 7 bases. The V and J ends lost 8 bases and 4 bases, in that order; junction bases with no gene match: 6. Looked up from germline, CDR1 is SQVTM and CDR2 is ANQGSEA. The CDR3 loop spans 12 amino acids. CDR3 in DNA: TGCAGCATCAGACAGGGTTCAGATACGCAGTATTTT. The encoded protein is CSIRQGSDTQYF.

The chain recombines TRBV7-9 with TRBJ2-1; possible D gene TRBD2, 6 bases. The V end was cut by 7 bases, the J end by 3 bases, with 13 bases between. This CDR3 contains 14 residues. CDR1 and CDR2 from the germline V gene are SEHNR and FQNEAQ (reference sequence). This CDR3 reads CASIGDFLYNEQFF. In nucleotides, the CDR3 is TGTGCCAGCATCGGGGACTTCCTCTACAATGAGCAGTTCTTC.

The chain recombines TRBV4-1 with TRBJ2-1; 7 bases align to TRBD2. The V segment lost 3 bases and the J segment 0 bases; nucleotides outside the gene matches: 5. Germline V gene sequence: CDR1 MGHRA, CDR2 YSYEKL. The CDR3 has 16 amino acids. The chain's CDR3 is CASSHAPSGSYNEQFF. CDR3 nucleotide sequence: TGCGCCAGCAGCCACGCCCCTAGCGGCTCCTACAATGAGCAGTTCTTC.

The genes are TRBV11-2 and TRBJ1-1; D is possibly TRBD1 (6 bases). The V end lost 5 bases, the J end lost 3 bases, and 16 bases lay between the germline ends. CDR3 length: 15 amino acids. Germline assignment: CDR1 SGHAT and CDR2 FQNNGV. CDR3: CASSLGTRGYTEAFF. DNA for the CDR3: TGTGCCAGCAGCCTCGGGACAAGGGGTTACACTGAAGCTTTCTTT.

The chain joins TRBV5-1 to TRBJ1-3; D gene uncertain. The CDR3 has 14 amino acids. V lost 7 bases and J 0 bases, leaving 11 bases between the germline ends. Germline-derived CDR1 and CDR2 are SGHRS and YFSETQ. CDR3 coding DNA: TGCGCCAGCTCCGGAGGAAGCTCTGGAAACACCATATATTTT. Amino acid sequence: CASSGGSSGNTIYF. The complete variable domain, with remaining parts taken from reference TRBV5-1 and TRBJ1-3, reads KAGVTQTPRYLIKTRGQQVTLSCSPISGHRSVSWYQQTPGQGLQFLFEYFSETQRNKGNFPGRFSGRQFSNSRSEMNVSTLELGDSALYLCASSGGSSGNTIYFGEGSWLTVV.

The CDR3 nucleotides read TGTGCCAGCAGCTTAGATCGGAGGGGACAGGAGCGGAACAATCAGCCCCAGCATTTT. Residues: CASSLDRRGQERNNQPQHF. V gene TRBV11-3 combines with J gene TRBJ1-5, with 8 bases matching TRBD1. This CDR3 spans 19 amino acids. Germline values: CDR1 SGHNT, CDR2 YENEEA. J lost 3 bases, V lost 0 bases, and 13 bases had no gene match.

Regarding this clone: The sample contains more than one DNA sequence encoding this CDR3. The V call is TRBV28, the J call TRBJ1-1; D is unclear. The CDR3 loop spans 11 amino acids. Per germline, CDR1 MDHEN and CDR2 SYDVKM. V was trimmed by 8 bases and J by 0 bases, leaving 4 bases between them. The CDR3 reads CASLMNTEAFF. DNA for the CDR3: TGTGCCAGCCTAATGAACACTGAAGCTTTCTTT.

The chain joins TRBV29-1 to TRBJ2-2, with D tentatively TRBD1 (5 bases). Germline V gene lookup returns CDR1 SQVTM and CDR2 ANQGSEA. V lost 5 bases to trimming and J lost 6 bases, with 16 bases between them. The CDR3 is made up of 14 amino acids. The CDR3 loop reads CSVKSPGSAGELFF. CDR3 coding DNA: TGCAGCGTTAAATCCCCAGGGTCCGCCGGGGAGCTGTTTTTT.

V usage is TRBV4-3 and J usage is TRBJ1-2, with 7 bases fitting TRBD1. The ends lost 4 bases at V and 0 bases at J; junction bases unmatched: 8. Germline CDR1 is LGHNA and CDR2 is YSLEER. The CDR3 is made up of 16 amino acids. The CDR3 coding sequence is TGCGCCAGCAGCCTGACAGGGTCTCCCTCTAACTATGGCTACACCTTC. Translated, it gives CASSLTGSPSNYGYTF.

The genes are TRBV4-1 and TRBJ1-3; 8 bases line up with TRBD1. This CDR3 contains 16 residues. Germline assignment: CDR1 MGHRA and CDR2 YSYEKL. With V trimmed by 0 bases and J by 0 bases, 1 base remained unmatched. The CDR3 here is CASSQDTGGSGNTIYF. In DNA form, the CDR3 reads TGCGCCAGCAGCCAAGATACAGGGGGCTCTGGAAACACCATATATTTT.

The chain joins TRBV5-6 to TRBJ2-2; the D is unclear. V lost 4 bases and J lost 4, with 8 bases in between. Germline V gives CDR1 SGHDT, CDR2 YYEEEE. The CDR3 has 13 residues. The CDR3 is CASSLPVTGELFF. CDR3 in DNA: TGTGCCAGCAGCCTTCCGGTCACCGGGGAGCTGTTTTTT. Variable domain in full (rest from reference TRBV5-6 and TRBJ2-2): DAGVTQSPTHLIKTRGQQVTLRCSPKSGHDTVSWYQQALGQGPQFIFQYYEEEERQRGNFPDRFSGHQFPNYSSELNVNALLLGDSALYLCASSLPVTGELFFGEGSRLTVL.

The V call is TRBV6-2 or TRBV6-3, the J call TRBJ2-4, with 8 bases matching TRBD2. Germline loops: CDR1 MNHEY, CDR2 SVGEGT. V lost 6 bases to trimming and J lost 6 bases; unmatched junction nucleotides: 13. The CDR3 contains 16 residues. The CDR3 loop is CASSRDELAVLNIQYF. The CDR3 coding sequence is TGTGCCAGCAGCCGGGATGAACTAGCGGTCCTAAACATTCAGTACTTC.